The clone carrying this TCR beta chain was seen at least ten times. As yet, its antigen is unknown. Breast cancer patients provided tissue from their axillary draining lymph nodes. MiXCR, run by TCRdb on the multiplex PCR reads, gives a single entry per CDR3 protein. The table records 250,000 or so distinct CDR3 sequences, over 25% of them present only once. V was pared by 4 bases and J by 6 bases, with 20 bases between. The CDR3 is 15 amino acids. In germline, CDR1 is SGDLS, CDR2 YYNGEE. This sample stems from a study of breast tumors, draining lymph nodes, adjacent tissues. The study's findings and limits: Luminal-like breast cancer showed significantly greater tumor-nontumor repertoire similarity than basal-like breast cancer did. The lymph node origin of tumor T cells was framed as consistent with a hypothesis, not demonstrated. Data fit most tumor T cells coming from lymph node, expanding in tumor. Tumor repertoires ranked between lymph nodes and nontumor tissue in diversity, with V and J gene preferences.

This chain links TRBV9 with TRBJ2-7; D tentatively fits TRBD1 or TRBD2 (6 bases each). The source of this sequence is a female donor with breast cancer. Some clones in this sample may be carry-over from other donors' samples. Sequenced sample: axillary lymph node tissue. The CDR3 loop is CASSPMTRGFFEQYF. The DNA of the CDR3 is TGTGCCAGCAGCCCAATGACTAGGGGGTTTTTCGAGCAGTACTTC.